A single count supports the clone carrying this T cell receptor (beta chain). As yet, its antigen is unknown. They built TCR cDNA with 5'RACE template switching, a step that put in a universal primer site and UMIs. MiXCR, applied by TCRdb to the 5' RACE reads, yields one record per CDR3 protein. The data contain under 700,000 distinct CDR3 sequences, roughly 17% of them singletons. This CDR3 region has 15 residues. Deletions cut 3 bases from V and 1 base from J, with 13 bases between. The germline gives CDR1 SGDLS, CDR2 YYNGEE. The data belong to a study of T cells after yellow fever vaccination. General observations from the study: Reappearing after the booster were most of the clones from primary vaccination (around 95% CD4, 88% CD8). Contaminating bulk clonotypes could be abundant in FACS-sorted repertoires.

This chain joins TRBV9 and TRBJ1-1, with D hard to call. The receptor was isolated from a man aged 18 to 30 who received the YFV17D yellow fever vaccine. Sequenced here: PBMCs, sampled 5 to 6 days after the first yellow fever vaccination. CDR3 bases: TGTGCCAGCAGCGCCGGACGGCACCGGAACACTGAAGCTTTCTTT. It specifies CASSAGRHRNTEAFF.